The sequence of this TCR beta chain was determined in a study of cytomegalovirus exposure and HLA in healthy donors. Whole-study findings and limits: Most TCR sequences were rare, but some public TCRs occurred in many donors.

This PCR relied on a set of 60 Vbeta primers and 13 Jbeta primers. TCRdb keeps only in-frame clones here, not all; method: immunoSEQ multiplex PCR. Among about 190,000 clones listed, around 80% were seen once. This CDR3 comprises 15 residues. Germline CDR1 and CDR2: LNHDA and SQIVND (reference sequence). V lost 4 bases and J lost 7; bases outside the gene matches: 7. As regards this clone: Its antigen is not known.

Sequenced: PBMCs. The source is a woman aged 40 to 50 in good health and CMV-seronegative. This chain connects TRBV19 to TRBJ1-5; 10 bases fit TRBD1. This CDR3 reads CASSSGTGVRQPQHF. The CDR3 DNA is TGTGCCAGTAGTAGCGGGACAGGGGTACGGCAGCCCCAGCATTTT.